This T cell receptor beta chain was identified during a study of cytomegalovirus exposure and HLA in healthy donors. General study points: Earlier findings revealed that most TCR beta V segments proved productive either about 87% or about 30% of the time.

Per germline, CDR1 KGHSH and CDR2 LQKENI. The J segment lost 5 bases and the V segment lost 3 bases, leaving 6 bases of the junction unmatched. There are 14 residues in the CDR3. As to this clone: The antigen is unknown.

The PCR employed 60 Vbeta primers together with 13 Jbeta primers. TCRdb's copy holds only in-frame clones and misses some; the assay was immunoSEQ multiplex PCR. The sample lists some 170,000 clones, around 79% occurring once. The sequenced sample was PBMCs. The clonotype comes from a man aged 35-49 years in good health and CMV-seropositive. The genes are TRBV18 and TRBJ1-1, with TRBD1 matching 7 bases. In DNA form, the CDR3 reads TGTGCCAGCTCACCTAAAGGGGGCCGAACTGAAGCTTTCTTT. It codes for CASSPKGGRTEAFF.